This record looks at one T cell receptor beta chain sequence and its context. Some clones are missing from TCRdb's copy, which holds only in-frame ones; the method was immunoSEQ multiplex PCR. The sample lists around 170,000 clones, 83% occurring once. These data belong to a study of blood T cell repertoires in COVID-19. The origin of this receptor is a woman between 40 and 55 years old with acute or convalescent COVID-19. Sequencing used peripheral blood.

The CDR3 DNA sequence: TGTGCCAGCAGCCTTGGTAGCGGGGGGCTCTACAATGAGCAGTTCTTC. Its translation: CASSLGSGGLYNEQFF. This rearrangement joins TRBV14 to TRBJ2-1; 10 bases align to TRBD2. CDR3 length: 16 amino acids. Trimming took 4 bases from V and 3 from J; bases not matched to a gene: 6. CDR1 is SGHDN and CDR2 is FVKESK in the germline V gene.